Shown below are 14 T cell receptor beta chains from a single sample sequenced in a study of shared clonotypes between healthy human individuals. Method: immunoSEQ multiplex PCR; TCRdb's copy keeps in-frame clones and lacks some. The profile covers roughly 640,000 clones, with roughly 70% appearing a single time and 1.5% to 2% taken by the ten largest. Sequenced material: memory CD4+ T cells sorted from blood. Subset in this sample: CD45RA-negative fraction. The receptors come from a woman younger than 45 in good health.

This chain uses TRBV5-4 with TRBJ1-2, with 9 nucleotides matching TRBD1. V shed 5 bases and J 4 bases; nucleotides not matched to a gene: 6. Germline CDR1 SGHNT, CDR2 YYREEE (reference sequence). This CDR3 comprises 14 residues. The CDR3 spells CASRLSGQGYGYTF. For the CDR3, the DNA is TGTGCCAGCAGACTATCGGGACAGGGCTATGGCTACACCTTC.

The CDR3 DNA follows: TGTGCCAGCTCCCGCGCCGGGACACCTCAAGAGACCCAGTACTTC. The encoded protein is CASSRAGTPQETQYF. The gene calls are TRBV18 and TRBJ2-5, with D possibly matching TRBD1 (6 bases). The CDR3 spans 15 residues. Deletions cut 6 bases from V and 2 bases from J, with 16 bases between. Germline V gives CDR1 KGHSH, CDR2 LQKENI.

J is TRBJ2-3 and V is TRBV27; D not certain. Germline V gene data show CDR1 as MNHEY and CDR2 as SMNVEV (reference sequence). Trimming took 5 bases from V and 6 from J, leaving 12 bases between them. This CDR3 is built from 13 residues. The CDR3 bases are TGTGCCAGCAGTGACTCTCCCGCGGATACGCAGTATTTT. It codes for CASSDSPADTQYF.

V and J are TRBV7-2 and TRBJ2-1; TRBD2 agrees at 12 bases. The trim removed 5 bases at V and 8 bases at J, leaving 7 bases unmatched. The CDR3 length is 15 residues. Germline loops: CDR1 SGHTA, CDR2 FQGNSA. The CDR3 sequence: CASSEGLAGSYEQFF. The CDR3 bases are TGTGCCAGCAGCGAAGGACTAGCGGGGAGCTATGAGCAGTTCTTC.

The V gene is TRBV11-2, the J gene TRBJ2-1; D is undetermined. V dropped 1 base and J dropped 3 bases, with 7 bases sitting between them. Germline CDR1 SGHAT, CDR2 FQNNGV. The CDR3 runs 14 residues. The CDR3 loop reads CASSLGPGYNEQFF. For the CDR3, the DNA is TGTGCCAGCAGCTTAGGGCCAGGCTACAATGAGCAGTTCTTC.

This rearrangement joins TRBV5-1 to TRBJ2-5, with D possibly matching TRBD2 (6 bases). Germline V gives CDR1 SGHRS, CDR2 YFSETQ. This CDR3 has 14 amino acids. V lost 5 bases and J lost 2, with 13 bases in between. The CDR3 sequence is CASSRMAGQETQYF. The CDR3 nucleotides are TGCGCCAGCAGTCGCATGGCGGGACAAGAGACCCAGTACTTC.

CDR3 region: CASSLPSDRISGEQYF. In nucleotides, the CDR3 is TGTGCCAGCAGCTTGCCCTCGGACAGGATTAGCGGCGAGCAGTACTTC. The V gene is TRBV7-9, the J gene TRBJ2-7, with D possibly being TRBD1 (7 bases). Germline-derived CDR1 and CDR2 are SEHNR and FQNEAQ (reference sequence). The CDR3 consists of 16 residues. Between the trimmed V and J ends, which lost 3 bases and 6 bases, there was a span of 21 bases.

The rearrangement links TRBV5-1 to TRBJ2-1; perhaps TRBD1 as D (5 bases). V lost 0 bases, J lost 6 bases, and 13 bases lay in between. Germline assignment: CDR1 SGHRS and CDR2 YFSETQ. The CDR3 loop spans 15 amino acids. The CDR3 loop is CASSLDAGWGNEQFF. CDR3 bases: TGCGCCAGCAGCTTGGATGCAGGGTGGGGCAATGAGCAGTTCTTC.

This clone was found once. The CDR3 nucleotides read TGTGCCAGCAGCCCGACAGACTTACCCACTGAAGCTTTCTTT. Protein product: CASSPTDLPTEAFF. The chain combines TRBV11-2 with TRBJ1-1; maybe TRBD1 (5 bases). The germline gives CDR1 SGHAT, CDR2 FQNNGV. The CDR3 loop spans 14 amino acids. The V and J ends lost 5 bases and 4 bases respectively, with 14 bases between them. Variable domain in full (rest from reference TRBV11-2 and TRBJ1-1): EAGVAQSPRYKIIEKRQSVAFWCNPISGHATLYWYQQILGQGPKLLIQFQNNGVVDDSQLPKDRFSAERLKGVDSTLKIQPAKLEDSAVYLCASSPTDLPTEAFFGQGTRLTVV.

For the CDR3, the DNA is TGTGCCAGCAGCTTAACGGGGGGGCTGAGGAATGAGCAGTTCTTC. It codes for CASSLTGGLRNEQFF. This chain joins TRBV11-2 and TRBJ2-1, with TRBD2 identical over 8 bases. Unmatched junction bases numbered 7, after V lost 2 bases and J lost 7 bases. Looked up from germline, CDR1 is SGHAT and CDR2 is FQNNGV. CDR3 length: 15 residues.

Details on this clone: Its ends do not fully match the called genes, so a read error is possible. The rearrangement uses TRBV30 and TRBJ2-1, with 10 positions matching TRBD1. The CDR3 loop spans 11 amino acids. Germline CDR1 is GTSNPN and CDR2 is SVGIG (reference sequence). DNA for the CDR3: TGTGCCTGGAGTGTAGGGACAGGGGTGATCTTC. Translated, it gives CAWSVGTGVIF.

This chain joins TRBV28 and TRBJ1-5, with TRBD1 identical over 12 bases. The V segment lost 3 bases and the J segment 4 bases; nucleotides outside the gene matches: 4. The CDR3 contains 16 residues. Germline V gene data show CDR1 as MDHEN and CDR2 as SYDVKM. CDR3 bases: TGTGCCAGCAGTTTCGGGACAGGGGGCGAGAATCAGCCCCAGCATTTT. It is translated as CASSFGTGGENQPQHF.

This clone has just a few counts. The V and J genes are TRBV4-1 and TRBJ1-2; D is undetermined. The CDR3 covers 13 residues. Germline V gene lookup returns CDR1 MGHRA and CDR2 YSYEKL. Trimming took off 5 bases at V and 6 bases at J, with 13 bases between the two ends. CDR3: CASSRVRRDGYTF. The DNA of the CDR3 is TGCGCCAGCAGCAGGGTCAGACGCGATGGCTACACCTTC.

Worth noting for this clone: This may come from a read error, since a much larger clone is one base off. Other DNA variants within this sample encode the same CDR3. The rearrangement uses TRBV2 and TRBJ2-5; the D is unclear. This CDR3 spans 12 amino acids. Germline-derived CDR1 and CDR2 are SNHLY and FYNNEI. Written as DNA, the CDR3 is TGTGCTAGCAGTGAACGGCGGGAGACCCAGTACTTC. Protein sequence: CASSERRETQYF.